Listed below are T cell receptor beta chains from one sample, sequenced in a study of CD8+ T cells in alopecia areata. Produced via immunoSEQ multiplex PCR; TCRdb's table is partial and in-frame only. The sample contains 150,000 to 200,000 clones, about three fifths of which appear only once. The sequenced sample was CD4+ T cells sorted from blood, obtained at week 4, from a patient treated with tofacitinib. The origin of the receptors is a human donor with alopecia areata. CDR3s include the opening cysteine and the closing phenylalanine or tryptophan. A D gene is named only where the DNA matches it firmly. Size values are once, few and many counts, or a class for expanded clones, and some rows have none.

D gene	V gene	clone size	J gene	CDR3 DNA	CDR3 protein
TRBD2	TRBV29-1	-	TRBJ2-3	TGCAGCGTCGGACTAGCGGTTGGAGATACGCAGTATTTT	CSVGLAVGDTQYF
TRBD1	TRBV4-3	-	TRBJ2-5	TGCGCCAGCAGCCACCACCTTCGACAGGGTGAGGAGACCCAGTACTTC	CASSHHLRQGEETQYF
TRBD1	TRBV6-5	-	TRBJ1-2	TGTGCCAGCGGGCAGGGGGCGGGTGGCTACACCTTC	CASGQGAGGYTF
-	TRBV27	-	TRBJ2-7	TGTGCCAGCAGTTTAAACAGGGTGGTTGAGCAGTACTTC	CASSLNRVVEQYF
TRBD2	TRBV7-2	-	TRBJ2-6	TGTGCCAGCAGTCTAGCGGGGGACTCTGGGGCCAACGTCCTGACTTTC	CASSLAGDSGANVLTF
-	TRBV30	-	TRBJ2-1	TGTGCCTGGAGTCCCCAGGGGACGCCCTGGACTGAGCAGTTCTTC	CAWSPQGTPWTEQFF
-	TRBV30	once	TRBJ1-5	TGTGCCTGGAGTGTACTCAGTAACCTAGAATCGGGGCCCCAGCATTTT	CAWSVLSNLESGPQHF
TRBD2	TRBV9	once	TRBJ2-1	TGTGCCAGCAGCGTAGGGGCCGGGACTAGCGGCAATGAGCAGTTCTTC	CASSVGAGTSGNEQFF
-	TRBV9	once	TRBJ1-2	TGTGCCAGCAGCGTAGTCACGGGTGGGACTAACTATGGCTACACCTTC	CASSVVTGGTNYGYTF
-	TRBV30	once	TRBJ2-7	TGTGCCGGCGCGGTAAGGGGAATCTACGAGCAGTACTTC	CAGAVRGIYEQYF
-	TRBV4-1	few	TRBJ2-1	TGCGCCAGCACCCGGGGCAGCTCCTACAATGAGCAGTTCTTC	CASTRGSSYNEQFF
-	TRBV30	-	TRBJ1-5	TGTGCCTGGAGTGTACAAGGTCGCCTCAATCAGCCCCAGCATTTT	CAWSVQGRLNQPQHF
-	TRBV29-1	-	TRBJ1-4	TGCAGCGTTGAAGATACAGGGAGTAATGAAAAACTGTTTTTT	CSVEDTGSNEKLFF
-	TRBV4-3	-	TRBJ2-7	TGCGCCAGCAGCCAAGAGGTGACAGATGCCTACGAGCAGTACTTC	CASSQEVTDAYEQYF
-	TRBV30	-	TRBJ1-6	TGTGCCTGGGGGAGGAGTGATTCACCCCTCCACTTT	CAWGRSDSPLHF
-	TRBV9	-	TRBJ1-2	TGTGCCAGCAGCGTAGTAAATGGGGGTAACTATGGCTACACCTTC	CASSVVNGGNYGYTF
-	TRBV4-1	-	TRBJ1-1	TGCGCCAGCAGCCAAGATGTAAGGGTCACTGAAGCTTTCTTT	CASSQDVRVTEAFF
TRBD1	TRBV6-5	-	TRBJ2-5	TGTGCCAGCAGTTACCTAGGACAGGGAGGCCAAGAGACCCAGTACTTC	CASSYLGQGGQETQYF
TRBD1	TRBV5-1	-	TRBJ2-3	TGCGCCAGCAGCTTGGGACAGGGCCTACCAAGCACAGATACGCAGTATTTT	CASSLGQGLPSTDTQYF
-	TRBV2	few	TRBJ2-1	TGTGCCAGCATTAAGAGCGGGCCTCAGTTCTTC	CASIKSGPQFF
-	TRBV27	-	TRBJ1-6	TGTGCCAGCAGTTTATTCCCCCGGGGTTCTTCACCCCTCCACTTT	CASSLFPRGSSPLHF
TRBD1	TRBV5-6	few	TRBJ2-2	TGTGCCAGCAGCTTGCTTGGACAGGCGAACACCGGGGAGCTGTTTTTT	CASSLLGQANTGELFF
-	TRBV5-1	-	TRBJ1-6	TGCGCCAGCAGCTTGGAGGGGGGGACTTCACCCCTCCACTTT	CASSLEGGTSPLHF
-	TRBV27	-	TRBJ2-3	TGTGCCAGCGGCGGACTTGGCACAGATACGCAGTATTTT	CASGGLGTDTQYF
-	TRBV30	-	TRBJ2-2	TGTGCCTGGAGTGTGAGTAACACCGGGGAGCTGTTTTTT	CAWSVSNTGELFF
-	TRBV6-5	few	TRBJ1-2	TGTGCCGTCGGAAGGCTCTATGGCTACACCTTC	CAVGRLYGYTF
-	TRBV14	-	TRBJ2-5	TGTGCCAGCAGCCAATTTAAGGGAGTTGAGACCCAGTACTTC	CASSQFKGVETQYF
-	TRBV7-2	few	TRBJ2-5	TGTGCCAGCAGCTTAGTTCGGGCGGGGTACGAGACCCAGTACTTC	CASSLVRAGYETQYF
TRBD1	TRBV7-9	-	TRBJ2-7	TGTGCCAGCAGCCCGCCGACAGGGAGCTCCTACGAGCAGTACTTC	CASSPPTGSSYEQYF
-	TRBV5-1	-	TRBJ2-2	TGCGCCAGCAGCTTTAGAGGGGCGAACACCGGGGAGCTGTTTTTT	CASSFRGANTGELFF
-	TRBV20-1	-	TRBJ2-3	TGCAGTGCTGACATTACAGATACGCAGTATTTT	CSADITDTQYF
-	TRBV10-3	-	TRBJ2-2	TGTGCCATCAGAGACACGAGGATCGACACCGGGGAGCTGTTTTTT	CAIRDTRIDTGELFF
-	TRBV11-1	few	TRBJ2-1	TGTGCCAGCAGCCCACTACCGACTAACTCCTACAATGAGCAGTTCTTC	CASSPLPTNSYNEQFF
-	TRBV30	few	TRBJ2-1	TGTGCCTGGACGCGCAGGGTCCTTCGCAATGAGCAGTTCTTC	CAWTRRVLRNEQFF
-	TRBV9	-	TRBJ2-6	TGTGCCAGCAGCGTAGGGGGGATCTCTGGGGCCAACGTCCTGACTTTC	CASSVGGISGANVLTF
-	TRBV12-5	-	TRBJ2-2	TGTGCTAGTGCCAACACCGGGGAGCTGTTTTTT	CASANTGELFF
-	TRBV29-1	-	TRBJ2-5	TGCAGCGTCGATAGAGTGACAGGGAGTCGGGGGGCCCAGTACTTC	CSVDRVTGSRGAQYF
TRBD1	TRBV25-1	-	TRBJ1-6	TGTGCCAGCAGTGGGGGACAGGCGAACTCACCCCTCCACTTT	CASSGGQANSPLHF
-	TRBV30	-	TRBJ1-2	TGTGCCTGGACCGTTGGGCCCCTCGGCTACACCTTC	CAWTVGPLGYTF
-	TRBV7-2	-	TRBJ1-2	TGTGCCAGCAGCTTCTACAGCTATGGCTACACCTTC	CASSFYSYGYTF
-	TRBV15	-	TRBJ2-1	TGTGCCACCAGCAGAGATTGGGTCGAGACCAATGAGCAGTTCTTC	CATSRDWVETNEQFF
TRBD2	TRBV5-1	-	TRBJ2-5	TGCGCCAGCAGCCTAACTAGCGCCCAAGAGACCCAGTACTTC	CASSLTSAQETQYF
-	TRBV29-1	-	TRBJ2-1	TGCAGCGTTGTCGACTTTTTGGGATACAATGAGCAGTTCTTC	CSVVDFLGYNEQFF
TRBD1	TRBV4-3	few	TRBJ1-4	TGCGCCAGCAGCCAAGATTGGGGGACAGGGGGTGAAAAACTGTTTTTT	CASSQDWGTGGEKLFF
-	TRBV4-2	few	TRBJ1-5	TGTGCCAGCAGCCAAGACGGTCGCAATCAGCCCCAGCATTTT	CASSQDGRNQPQHF
TRBD1	TRBV4-1	-	TRBJ1-2	TGCGCCAGCAGCGTACAGGGGAACTATGGCTACACCTTC	CASSVQGNYGYTF